One and the same sample provided the 20 T cell receptor beta chains below, sequenced in a study of OX40 agonist ivuxolimab in advanced cancers. Clones were sequenced by immunoSEQ multiplex PCR, and TCRdb holds only the in-frame ones, with some missing. This sample has about 53,000 clones, with less than 90% found just once. The sample here was CD4+ or CD8+ T cells sorted from blood, taken in a trial of the OX40 agonist ivuxolimab. Receptor source: an adult with an advanced solid tumor such as melanoma, head and neck, liver or kidney cancer.

The chain has TRBV19 and TRBJ2-1, with D possibly matching TRBD2 (5 bases). V dropped 6 bases and J dropped 0 bases, with 12 bases sitting between them. The CDR3 spans 15 residues. Germline assignment: CDR1 LNHDA and CDR2 SQIVND (reference sequence). In DNA, the CDR3 is TGTGCCAGTAGACTCGGGGATTACTCCTACAATGAGCAGTTCTTC. As protein: CASRLGDYSYNEQFF.

This clone was observed a single time. The chain's CDR3 is CASSFPSSGIYNEQFF. The CDR3 DNA reads TGTGCCAGCAGCTTCCCATCTAGCGGGATCTACAATGAGCAGTTCTTC. The gene calls are TRBV5-8 and TRBJ2-1, with 9 bases lining up with TRBD2. The germline V gene encodes CDR1 SGHTS and CDR2 YDEGEE. The J segment lost 3 bases and the V segment lost 2 bases, leaving 6 bases of the junction unmatched. The CDR3 consists of 16 residues.

The V call is TRBV5-6, the J call TRBJ2-7; D ambiguous. The CDR3 is made up of 11 amino acids. CDR1 SGHDT and CDR2 YYEEEE come from the germline V gene. V was shortened by 0 bases and J by 8 bases, with 6 bases between the two germline ends. CDR3 loop: CASSLDRQQYF. Here the CDR3 DNA reads TGTGCCAGCAGCTTGGACAGACAGCAGTACTTC.

This clone was seen just once. The chain uses TRBV29-1 and TRBJ1-4, with D possibly being TRBD1 (5 bases). Per germline, CDR1 SQVTM and CDR2 ANQGSEA. Trimming cost V 7 bases and J 1 base, with 13 bases left between them. The CDR3 has 14 amino acids. DNA of the CDR3: TGCAGCGCCAGGGACGGCCTAACTAATGAAAAACTGTTTTTT. The encoded protein is CSARDGLTNEKLFF.

The chain employs TRBV5-1 and TRBJ2-1; 7 positions match TRBD1. CDR3 length: 14 residues. Germline values: CDR1 SGHRS, CDR2 YFSETQ. V lost 4 bases and J lost 4; bases outside the gene matches: 5. The CDR3 is CASSRGTAYNEQFF. DNA for the CDR3: TGCGCCAGCAGCAGAGGGACAGCGTACAATGAGCAGTTCTTC.

V usage is TRBV30 and J usage is TRBJ2-1, with 9 bases that match TRBD2. The CDR3 runs 15 residues. Germline CDR1 GTSNPN, CDR2 SVGIG (reference sequence). Unmatched junction bases numbered 9, after V lost 2 bases and J lost 7 bases. The CDR3: CAWSKVAGVKNEQFF. CDR3 bases: TGTGCCTGGAGTAAGGTAGCGGGAGTCAAAAATGAGCAGTTCTTC.

The chain joins TRBV7-2 to TRBJ1-2; no reliable D call. Trimming took off 0 bases at V and 8 bases at J, with 16 bases between the two ends. The germline gives CDR1 SGHTA, CDR2 FQGNSA. The CDR3 consists of 15 residues. CDR3 residues: CASSLAMQGQEGYTF. CDR3 DNA: TGTGCCAGCAGCTTAGCAATGCAAGGGCAGGAAGGCTACACCTTC.

In this sample, this clone turned up once. J is TRBJ2-5 and V is TRBV5-1, with 12 bases identical to TRBD2. Germline V gene sequence: CDR1 SGHRS, CDR2 YFSETQ. The junction had 8 bases not matched to a gene; V was cut back by 0 bases and J by 5 bases. This CDR3 has 17 amino acids. The chain's CDR3 is CASSLGLAGGPGETQYF. The CDR3 nucleotides read TGCGCCAGCAGCTTGGGCCTAGCGGGAGGGCCTGGGGAGACCCAGTACTTC.

The rearrangement joins TRBV9 to TRBJ2-1; the D gene is possibly TRBD1 (7 bases). V was clipped by 1 base and J by 7 bases, with 15 bases between them. The CDR3 is made up of 15 amino acids. Germline assignment: CDR1 SGDLS and CDR2 YYNGEE. As DNA, the CDR3 is TGTGCCAGCAGCGTACAGGGGGGATTGTGGAATGAGCAGTTCTTC. It translates to CASSVQGGLWNEQFF.

This chain joins TRBV2 and TRBJ2-3, with 12 bases that match TRBD2. Per the germline V gene, CDR1 is SNHLY and CDR2 is FYNNEI. The CDR3 runs 18 residues. V shed 5 bases and J 1 base; nucleotides not matched to a gene: 10. CDR3 sequence (DNA): TGTGCCAGCAGTACTAGCGGGAGGACCAGGTATCGCACAGATACGCAGTATTTT. Translation gives CASSTSGRTRYRTDTQYF.

A single count supports this clone. This chain uses TRBV6-5 with TRBJ2-7, with TRBD1 as a possible D gene (6 bases). V lost 8 bases and J lost 2, with 13 bases in between. There are 13 residues in the CDR3. Germline V gene lookup returns CDR1 MNHEY and CDR2 SVGAGI. This CDR3 is CASFEGHTYEQYF. The DNA for the CDR3 is TGTGCCAGCTTTGAGGGACACACCTACGAGCAGTACTTC.

This clone was counted a single time. This sequence joins TRBV19 and TRBJ2-7, with D possibly being TRBD2 (6 bases). Between the trimmed V and J ends, which lost 4 bases and 5 bases, there was a span of 12 bases. CDR3 length equals 13 residues. CDR1 is LNHDA and CDR2 is SQIVND in the germline V gene (reference sequence). CDR3 DNA: TGTGCCAGTAGTAGCTTCGCGGGAAACGAGCAGTACTTC. Translating it yields CASSSFAGNEQYF.

The chain employs TRBV6-1 and TRBJ2-7; D unclear. V lost 0 bases and J lost 3, with 12 bases in between. The CDR3 totals 15 residues. Germline-derived CDR1 and CDR2 are MNHNS and SASEGT. CDR3 in amino acids: CASSEAGPGNYEQYF. Here the CDR3 DNA reads TGTGCCAGCAGTGAAGCAGGCCCGGGTAACTACGAGCAGTACTTC.

CDR3 region: CASSVGVGGNYEQYF. In DNA form, the CDR3 reads TGTGCCAGCAGCGTAGGAGTCGGGGGGAACTACGAGCAGTACTTC. This chain uses TRBV9 with TRBJ2-7, with 7 bases aligning to TRBD2. The CDR3 is 15 amino acids. Per germline, CDR1 SGDLS and CDR2 YYNGEE. V shed 0 bases and J 3 bases; nucleotides not matched to a gene: 6.

The chain links TRBV28 to TRBJ2-3; D may be TRBD1 or TRBD2 (5 bases each). V shed 11 bases and J shed 2 bases, with 17 bases lying between them. Germline V gene lookup returns CDR1 MDHEN and CDR2 SYDVKM. This CDR3 has 14 amino acids. This CDR3 reads CALTRGGTTDTQYF. The CDR3 DNA follows: TGTGCCTTAACTAGGGGTGGGACCACAGATACGCAGTATTTT.

The chain uses TRBV5-1 and TRBJ2-1; 8 bases align to TRBD1. CDR3 length: 16 amino acids. V shed 4 bases, J shed 0 bases, and the junction held 6 bases outside the gene matches. The germline V gene has CDR1 SGHRS and CDR2 YFSETQ. The CDR3 here is CASSRRQGSSYNEQFF. In DNA, the CDR3 is TGCGCCAGCAGCCGAAGACAGGGGAGCTCCTACAATGAGCAGTTCTTC. The full variable domain, with the rest looked up from reference TRBV5-1 and TRBJ2-1, is KAGVTQTPRYLIKTRGQQVTLSCSPISGHRSVSWYQQTPGQGLQFLFEYFSETQRNKGNFPGRFSGRQFSNSRSEMNVSTLELGDSALYLCASSRRQGSSYNEQFFGPGTRLTVL.

CDR3 protein: CATSRGRGPGNTIYF. The CDR3 DNA reads TGTGCCACCAGCAGAGGGCGGGGCCCTGGAAACACCATATATTTT. The chain uses TRBV15 and TRBJ1-3, with D perhaps matching TRBD1 (5 bases). Germline loops: CDR1 LNHNV, CDR2 YYDKDF (reference sequence). Trimming removed 1 base from V and 2 bases from J, with 9 bases in between. The CDR3 is made up of 15 amino acids.

The chain uses TRBV7-9 and TRBJ2-7, with unresolved D. The germline V gene encodes CDR1 SEHNR and CDR2 FQNEAQ (reference sequence). CDR3 length: 13 amino acids. Trimming took off 2 bases at V and 4 bases at J, with 9 bases between the two ends. The CDR3 reads CASSLRASYEQYF. CDR3 DNA: TGTGCCAGCAGCTTAAGGGCCTCGTACGAGCAGTACTTC.

The V and J genes are TRBV6-1 and TRBJ2-7; D remains ambiguous. Between the trimmed V and J ends, which lost 7 bases and 2 bases, there was a span of 15 bases. The CDR3 is 14 residues long. Germline CDR1 and CDR2: MNHNS and SASEGT. CDR3 sequence reads: CASKFGGDAYEQYF. The CDR3 DNA reads TGTGCCAGCAAATTCGGCGGAGATGCCTACGAGCAGTACTTC.

In this sample, this clone turned up once. The chain is built from TRBV5-1 and TRBJ2-1; 11 nucleotides align to TRBD1. The V gene end was trimmed by 6 bases and the J gene end by 7 bases; junction bases not matched to a gene: 6. CDR3 size: 14 residues. In germline, CDR1 is SGHRS, CDR2 YFSETQ. CDR3 loop: CASMDRGPQNEQFF. CDR3 bases: TGCGCCAGCATGGACAGGGGGCCCCAGAATGAGCAGTTCTTC.